This TCR beta chain was identified during a study of T cells in Graves' hyperthyroidism and ophthalmopathy. Whole-study results and caveats: Ophthalmopathy prediction by the model preceded onset by a median roughly 6 months.

The table lists this clonotype with many counts. The antigen remains unidentified. The CDR3 has 11 residues. J lost 10 bases, V lost 5 bases, and 3 bases had no gene match. The source material, RNA transcripts, was used to amplify TCR beta CDR3 regions. The HTBI primer set served for first-round RT-PCR of the TCR CDR3. TCRdb passed the multiplex PCR reads through MiXCR, listing each CDR3 protein once. This sample has a few hundred thousand distinct CDR3 sequences, with roughly 13% found just once. The chain uses TRBV12-3 or TRBV12-4 and TRBJ1-1; 8 bases fit TRBD1. The source is a woman aged 18-30 years with Graves' hyperthyroidism. Input material: blood. CDR3 residues: CASSQGARAFF. CDR3 nucleotides: TGTGCCAGCAGTCAGGGGGCTCGAGCTTTCTTT.